What follows is one T cell receptor (beta chain) and its context. This clonotype was seen repeatedly, ten times or more. It lacks a known antigen. Per-nucleotide qualities are absent, and no much larger clonotype sits a single base away. This sample is part of a study of T cells in Graves' hyperthyroidism and ophthalmopathy (dated by TCRdb to between 2017 and 2020). Notes on the research overall: Peripheral blood samples were taken at initial diagnosis, before any treatment was given. To identify TCR V-J signatures that set the groups apart, the researchers used a discovery cohort of about a hundred patients, made up of roughly 40 with Graves' ophthalmopathy and 57 with stable Graves' hyperthyroidism. For training and testing, the 100 patients in the discovery cohort were randomly divided in a 7:3 ratio. TCR Vbeta CDR3 sequencing of 120 to 150 peripheral blood samples (approximately 44 ophthalmopathy, approximately 80 hyperthyroidism and some 17 progressor patients) is reported in the paper. Prospective prediction of ophthalmopathy was tested in an independent validation cohort of approximately 18 hyperthyroidism patients and 17 patients who later progressed to ophthalmopathy. Following sampling, methimazole starting at 30 mg daily was given to hyperthyroidism patients, and high-dose intravenous methylprednisolone was given to ophthalmopathy patients. In roughly six Graves' hyperthyroidism patients, the study also compared T-cell repertoires from thyroid tissue with T-cell repertoires from blood. What the research found in general, with its limitations: A model built on a 13 V-J signature distinguished ophthalmopathy from stable hyperthyroidism, reaching about 88% sensitivity and around 81% specificity in cross-validation and 80%/75% in testing. Blood samples also contained most of the expanded thyroid clonotypes (frequency above 0.001), which suggests that blood repertoires may reflect thyroid immune responses. No statistical method was used to fix the sample size in advance, and group allocation was not hidden from the investigators. During validation, the model predicted progression to ophthalmopathy a median of around six months ahead of onset, with roughly 65% sensitivity and about 72% specificity.

The V end loses 4 bases and the J end loses 1 base, and a stretch of 13 bases separates them. The CDR3 numbers 15 residues from cysteine through phenylalanine. Solely the CDR3 DNA is kept, with 45 bases framed from the first base. CDR1 and CDR2 (SGHVS, FQNEAQ) derive from the germline V gene. A patient counted as having stable Graves' hyperthyroidism if no progression to ophthalmopathy occurred over 18 months of follow-up. Hyperthyroidism patients were aged 18 to 65 years and newly diagnosed, with disease duration of less than 2 months. Patients with uncontrolled infections, other autoimmune diseases, pregnancy or lactation were excluded. Diagnoses were based on clinical symptoms, serum thyroxine and TRAb, thyroid ultrasound and orbital computed tomography. PBMCs were isolated from about 9.2 ml of fresh peripheral blood by Ficoll-Paque density gradient centrifugation. Trizol reagent was used to extract total RNA, and RNA quality was then checked on an Agilent 2100 Bioanalyzer.

TCR beta CDR3 regions were amplified from RNA transcripts. For the first round of RT-PCR on the TCR CDR3, the HTBI primer set was used together with the Qiagen OneStep RT-PCR kit. A second multiplex PCR round built the libraries, followed by size selection and purification. Sequencing of the libraries was done on an Illumina HiSeq2000 using paired-end 100 bp reads. On the study's bioinformatics: SOAPnuke was used to process the raw data, removing reads that contained adapters or uncalled bases, had a mean Phred below 15, or lacked an exact match to the constant primer or identifier. COPE v1.2.5 was used to merge high-quality paired reads, and clonotypes were defined as unique nucleotide sequences. MiTCR v1.1 was used to align clonotypes to the IMGT TRBV, TRBD and TRBJ reference segments. The analysis was restricted to V-J combinations with a frequency above 0.0001, which together covered 99.2% of the repertoires. The TCS score was defined as F50 (clonal expansion) divided by E x V (chaos), with BLOSUM62-based TCRdist calculated between CDR3 peptides within each V-J. Welch's t-statistics and random forest reduced 450 to 600 V-J features to 13, which were used in a naive Bayes classifier (R e1071). The public sequencing data were trimmed at Q25 with fastp and processed into clonotypes with MiXCR by TCRdb, which kept only in-frame beta chains. For every CDR3 protein sequence, its rows merge into one entry that carries the most common genes and DNA. The V and J calls and clone size are TCRdb's, not the authors'. Across this sample there are around 200,000 distinct CDR3 sequences, with about a sixth seen only once. The top ten constitute 25% to 30% of the sample.

Sequences were obtained from blood. The receptor was isolated from a woman in her forties or fifties with Graves' hyperthyroidism. This receptor chain uses TRBV7-8 and TRBJ1-1; too little of a D gene remains to name it. The CDR3 region has the sequence CASSSATGANTEAFF. The bases read TGTGCCAGCAGCTCCGCGACCGGCGCGAACACTGAAGCTTTCTTT.